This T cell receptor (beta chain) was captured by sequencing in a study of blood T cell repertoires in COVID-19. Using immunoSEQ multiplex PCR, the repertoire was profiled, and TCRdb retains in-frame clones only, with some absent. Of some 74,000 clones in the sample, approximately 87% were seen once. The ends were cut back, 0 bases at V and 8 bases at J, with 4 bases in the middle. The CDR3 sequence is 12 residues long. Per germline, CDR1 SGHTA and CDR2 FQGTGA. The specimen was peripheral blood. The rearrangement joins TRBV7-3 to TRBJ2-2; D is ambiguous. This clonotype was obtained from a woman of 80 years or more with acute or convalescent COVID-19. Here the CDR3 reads CASSLTTGELFF. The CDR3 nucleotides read TGTGCCAGCAGCTTAACTACTGGGGAGCTGTTTTTT.